These T cell receptor beta chains were read from a single sample in a study of blood T cell repertoires in COVID-19. The assay was immunoSEQ multiplex PCR, and TCRdb's table has in-frame clones only and misses some. The table lists 200,000 to 250,000 clones, around 90% of them singletons. Source material: peripheral blood. These receptors were taken from a man in his sixties with acute or convalescent COVID-19. The CDR3 runs from the conserved cysteine through the conserved F or W. Fields, in order: CDR3 protein, CDR3 DNA, D gene, V gene, clone size, J gene. D genes are given only for firm matches. Size is omitted from some rows. Given values are once, few, many or a class for expanded clones.

CDR3aa: CASSPPRRGGYNEQFF
CDR3nt: TGTGCCAGCAGCCCCCCGAGGCGGGGGGGTTACAATGAGCAGTTCTTC
d_gene: TRBD2
v_gene: TRBV13
abundance: .
j_gene: TRBJ2-1

CDR3aa: CASRAHGGYEQYF
CDR3nt: TGTGCCAGCAGAGCCCACGGGGGCTACGAGCAGTACTTC
d_gene: .
v_gene: TRBV27
abundance: .
j_gene: TRBJ2-7

CDR3aa: CASSSSGSTDTQYF
CDR3nt: TGTGCCAGCAGTTCCAGCGGGTCCACAGATACGCAGTATTTT
d_gene: .
v_gene: TRBV7-3
abundance: .
j_gene: TRBJ2-3

CDR3aa: CASSIPFLAQETQYF
CDR3nt: TGTGCCAGCAGCATCCCCTTCCTGGCCCAAGAGACCCAGTACTTC
d_gene: .
v_gene: TRBV21-1
abundance: .
j_gene: TRBJ2-5

CDR3aa: CASSQDLPDLISRGDTDTQYF
CDR3nt: TGTGCCAGCAGCCAAGATCTCCCAGACCTCATTTCGCGGGGTGACACAGATACGCAGTATTTT
d_gene: .
v_gene: TRBV3-1/TRBV3-2
abundance: .
j_gene: TRBJ2-3

CDR3aa: CASSFSTGQAYTDTQYF
CDR3nt: TGTGCCAGCAGTTTTTCGACTGGACAAGCCTACACAGATACGCAGTATTTT
d_gene: .
v_gene: TRBV27
abundance: .
j_gene: TRBJ2-3

CDR3aa: CASSRRVGNTIYF
CDR3nt: TGTGCCAGCAGCCGGAGGGTAGGAAACACCATATATTTT
d_gene: .
v_gene: TRBV5-6
abundance: .
j_gene: TRBJ1-3

CDR3aa: CAWKVPQRGTERETQYF
CDR3nt: TGTGCCTGGAAAGTTCCCCAGCGGGGTACAGAAAGAGAGACCCAGTACTTC
d_gene: TRBD2
v_gene: TRBV30
abundance: .
j_gene: TRBJ2-5

CDR3aa: CAWDVGGGGNQPQHF
CDR3nt: TGTGCCTGGGACGTAGGGGGGGGTGGAAATCAGCCCCAGCATTTT
d_gene: .
v_gene: TRBV30
abundance: .
j_gene: TRBJ1-5

CDR3aa: CASTFLPGGGYGYTF
CDR3nt: TGTGCCAGCACCTTCCTCCCAGGGGGCGGCTATGGCTACACCTTC
d_gene: TRBD1
v_gene: TRBV2
abundance: .
j_gene: TRBJ1-2

CDR3aa: CASRTTGPEKLFF
CDR3nt: TGTGCCAGTAGAACGACAGGGCCCGAAAAACTGTTTTTT
d_gene: TRBD1
v_gene: TRBV19
abundance: once
j_gene: TRBJ1-4

CDR3aa: CASSGRDRTPYEQYF
CDR3nt: TGTGCCAGCAGTGGCCGGGACAGGACCCCTTACGAGCAGTACTTC
d_gene: TRBD1
v_gene: TRBV28
abundance: .
j_gene: TRBJ2-7

CDR3aa: CASSPRGIAGFTDTQYF
CDR3nt: TGTGCCAGCAGCCCTCGAGGAATAGCGGGGTTCACAGATACGCAGTATTTT
d_gene: TRBD2
v_gene: TRBV7-2
abundance: .
j_gene: TRBJ2-3

CDR3aa: CASSLEGAGGYTF
CDR3nt: TGCGCCAGCAGCTTGGAGGGAGCGGGCGGCTACACCTTC
d_gene: .
v_gene: TRBV5-1
abundance: .
j_gene: TRBJ1-2

CDR3aa: CASSSKLGRRDTEAFF
CDR3nt: TGTGCCAGCAGTTCTAAGTTGGGGAGGCGCGACACTGAAGCTTTCTTT
d_gene: .
v_gene: TRBV6-2/TRBV6-3
abundance: .
j_gene: TRBJ1-1

CDR3aa: CASSVGQSNQPQHF
CDR3nt: TGTGCCAGCAGCGTAGGGCAGTCTAATCAGCCCCAGCATTTT
d_gene: .
v_gene: TRBV9
abundance: .
j_gene: TRBJ1-5

CDR3aa: CASSQSSGDLSAFF
CDR3nt: TGTGCCAGCAGCCAATCATCAGGGGATCTCTCGGCTTTCTTT
d_gene: .
v_gene: TRBV3-1/TRBV3-2
abundance: .
j_gene: TRBJ1-1